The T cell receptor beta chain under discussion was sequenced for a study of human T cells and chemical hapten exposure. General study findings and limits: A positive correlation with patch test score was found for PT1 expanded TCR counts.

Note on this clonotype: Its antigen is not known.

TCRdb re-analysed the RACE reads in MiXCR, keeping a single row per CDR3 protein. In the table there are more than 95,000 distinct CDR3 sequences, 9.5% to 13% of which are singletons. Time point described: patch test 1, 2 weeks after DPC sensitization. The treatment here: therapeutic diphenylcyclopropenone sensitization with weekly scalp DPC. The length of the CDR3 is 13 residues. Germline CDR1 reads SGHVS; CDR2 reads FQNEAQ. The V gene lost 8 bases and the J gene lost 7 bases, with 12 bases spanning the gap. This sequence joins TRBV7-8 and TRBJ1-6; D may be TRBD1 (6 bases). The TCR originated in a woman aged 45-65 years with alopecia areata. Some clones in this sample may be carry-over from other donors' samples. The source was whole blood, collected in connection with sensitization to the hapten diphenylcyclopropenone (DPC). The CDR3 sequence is CASVVQGNSPLHF. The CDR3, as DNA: TGTGCCAGCGTCGTCCAGGGGAATTCACCCCTCCACTTT.